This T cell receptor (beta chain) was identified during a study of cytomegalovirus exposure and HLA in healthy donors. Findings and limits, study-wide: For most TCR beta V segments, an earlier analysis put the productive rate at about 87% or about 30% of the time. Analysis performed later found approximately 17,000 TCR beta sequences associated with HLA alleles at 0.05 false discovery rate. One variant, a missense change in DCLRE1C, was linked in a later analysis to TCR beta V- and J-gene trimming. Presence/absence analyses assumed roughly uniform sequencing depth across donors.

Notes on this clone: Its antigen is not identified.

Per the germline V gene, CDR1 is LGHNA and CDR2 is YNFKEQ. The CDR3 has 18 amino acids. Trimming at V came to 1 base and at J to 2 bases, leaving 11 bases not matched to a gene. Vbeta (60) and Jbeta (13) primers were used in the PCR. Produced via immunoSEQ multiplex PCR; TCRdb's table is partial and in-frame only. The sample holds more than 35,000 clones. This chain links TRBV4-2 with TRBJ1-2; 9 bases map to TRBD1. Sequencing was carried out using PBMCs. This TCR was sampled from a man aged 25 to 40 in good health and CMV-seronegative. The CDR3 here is CASSQAVPGQGTNYGYTF. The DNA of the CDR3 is TGTGCCAGCAGCCAAGCTGTACCGGGACAGGGAACCAACTATGGCTACACCTTC.